This T cell receptor beta chain was profiled in a study of blood T cell repertoires in COVID-19. For the study at large: COVID-19 samples, acute and convalescent, were from the United States, Italy and Spain. The cDNA or gDNA used as material had been derived from T cells, B-cell-depleted T cells, or PBMCs.

Allocation to cohorts depended on clinical history reported by the participants. Authors' analysis steps: Nucleated cell number was recorded as an estimate derived from reference gene primer amplification. The method was immunoSEQ multiplex PCR; TCRdb's version includes in-frame clones alone and lacks a portion of them. The V and J calls and clone size are taken from that table; D and trimming were inferred from the DNA. The repertoire holds roughly 230,000 clones, with around nine tenths as singletons. The TCR was taken from a woman aged 25 to 39 with acute COVID-19. What was sequenced was PBMCs or T cells enriched from blood (not recorded which).

In nucleotides, the CDR3 is TGCGCCAGCAGCCGCGCCGGGGGTTTTTGGGGAGCCGGGGAGCTGTTTTTT. This codes for CASSRAGGFWGAGELFF. V is TRBV4-1 and J is TRBJ2-2; maybe TRBD2 (6 bases). Deletions cut 4 bases from V and 6 bases from J, with 21 bases between. Germline V gives CDR1 MGHRA, CDR2 YSYEKL. The CDR3 is 17 amino acids.